This section outlines one TCR beta chain sequence together with its context. No antigen is known for it. PCR used 60 Vbeta primers and 13 Jbeta primers. Sequenced by immunoSEQ multiplex PCR; TCRdb stores in-frame clones only, minus some. This table has around 90,000 clones, 82% appearing once. Trimming at V came to 5 bases and at J to 4 bases, leaving 13 bases not matched to a gene. Germline V lookup: CDR1 SGHAT, CDR2 FQDESV (reference sequence). This CDR3 region has 17 residues. The data belong to a study of cytomegalovirus exposure and HLA in healthy donors. For the study at large: In an earlier analysis, 90 million to 120 million unique TCR beta sequences were found from approximately 170 million T cells. The study's findings and limits: A later analysis, which compared TCR beta chains of equal frequency, found the HLA-associated ones more clonally expanded. Segments of the TCR beta V type were, in most cases, productive about 90% or about 30% of the time in an earlier analysis.

This sequence originates from a man in his fifties in good health and CMV-seronegative. The chain links TRBV11-1 to TRBJ2-2; TRBD1 matches 7 bases. Material for sequencing was PBMCs. The CDR3 coding sequence is TGTGCCAGCAGCGTCCCCCCCGGGACAGACCTCACCGGGGAGCTGTTTTTT. It is translated as CASSVPPGTDLTGELFF.